This section outlines one T cell receptor beta chain sequence together with its context. Profiling relied on immunoSEQ multiplex PCR, and the TCRdb table lists in-frame clones only, not all of them. This sample yields about 1 million clones, of which about three quarters are seen a single time; 1.4% to 1.5% belongs to the top ten. The entry originates in a study of shared clonotypes between healthy human individuals. The TCR comes from a man between 18 and 29 years old in good health. The source material was memory CD4+ T cells sorted from blood. Indicated subset: CD45RA-negative fraction.

The CDR3 reads CASSLGANTEAFF. In DNA form, the CDR3 reads TGTGCCAGCAGTTTAGGTGCGAACACTGAAGCTTTCTTT. The chain is built from TRBV27 and TRBJ1-1, with D uncertain. Germline CDR1 is MNHEY and CDR2 is SMNVEV (reference sequence). Trimming took off 2 bases at V and 1 base at J, with 5 bases between the two ends. There are 13 residues in the CDR3.